The next 30 T cell receptor beta chains were all read from a single sample in a study of PD-L1 blockade in urothelial cancer. The table came from immunoSEQ multiplex PCR; TCRdb's copy has only in-frame clones and leaves some out. The table includes some 87,000 clones, about nine tenths detected once. The time point here: pretreatment peripheral blood. The sequencing used PBMCs, collected around atezolizumab (anti-PD-L1) treatment. These TCRs come from a man aged 55 to 70 with urothelial cancer.

J is TRBJ2-3 and V is TRBV10-3, with D perhaps matching TRBD2 (6 bases). Germline CDR1 and CDR2: ENHRY and SYGVKD. CDR3 length: 13 amino acids. Deletions cut 8 bases from V and 1 base from J, with 10 bases between. The CDR3: CAIRGMGTDTQYF. As DNA, the CDR3 is TGTGCCATCCGGGGGATGGGCACAGATACGCAGTATTTT.

The rearrangement joins TRBV9 to TRBJ2-3; the match to TRBD2 covers 7 bases. J lost 2 bases, V lost 1 base, and 4 bases had no gene match. CDR3 length: 15 amino acids. Germline-derived CDR1 and CDR2 are SGDLS and YYNGEE. The CDR3 here is CASSVSRDYTDTQYF. The CDR3 DNA is TGTGCCAGCAGCGTATCTAGGGACTACACAGATACGCAGTATTTT.

The sample holds a few counts of this clone. This chain links TRBV14 with TRBJ1-1; TRBD1 matches at 8 bases. Germline assignment: CDR1 SGHDN and CDR2 FVKESK. This CDR3 contains 13 residues. The V gene end was trimmed by 6 bases and the J gene end by 11 bases; junction bases not matched to a gene: 11. The CDR3 loop is CASSRTGSTTAFF. CDR3 bases: TGTGCCAGCAGTCGGACAGGGTCGACTACGGCTTTCTTT.

The V and J genes are TRBV11-2 and TRBJ2-7; unclear D gene. V shed 0 bases and J shed 3 bases, with 12 bases lying between them. Germline assignment: CDR1 SGHAT and CDR2 FQNNGV. The length of the CDR3 is 15 residues. This chain's CDR3 is CASSLDQETNYEQYF. In DNA form, the CDR3 reads TGTGCCAGCAGCTTAGATCAGGAAACGAACTACGAGCAGTACTTC.

V gene TRBV7-9 combines with J gene TRBJ1-3; the D gene is possibly TRBD1 (5 bases). Trimming left V 5 bases short and J 0 bases short, with 14 bases between. This CDR3 comprises 16 residues. CDR1 and CDR2 from the germline V gene are SEHNR and FQNEAQ (reference sequence). The CDR3 coding sequence is TGTGCCAGCAGCCAGGATGGGGCGATCTCTGGAAACACCATATATTTT. This codes for CASSQDGAISGNTIYF.

This clone was observed a few times. This chain uses TRBV4-3 with TRBJ1-1; possibly TRBD1 for D (5 bases). This CDR3 has 13 amino acids. Germline-derived CDR1 and CDR2 are LGHNA and YSLEER. V gave up 2 bases and J gave up 4 bases, with 8 bases separating them. CDR3 bases: TGCGCCAGCAGCCAAAAAGACAGCACTGAAGCTTTCTTT. It is translated as CASSQKDSTEAFF.

In DNA, the CDR3 is TGTGCCAGCAGCTTAGCGGGCGGGGTAAACACTGAAGCTTTCTTT. Translating it yields CASSLAGGVNTEAFF. The rearrangement joins TRBV7-6 to TRBJ1-1; D not resolved. V lost 0 bases to trimming and J lost 2 bases, with 10 bases between them. Germline V gene data show CDR1 as SGHVS and CDR2 as FNYEAQ. The CDR3 is made up of 15 amino acids.

V gene TRBV4-1 combines with J gene TRBJ1-5; TRBD1 might be the D (6 bases). V lost 3 bases to trimming and J lost 10 bases, with 10 bases between them. The CDR3 covers 12 residues. Germline V gives CDR1 MGHRA, CDR2 YSYEKL. The CDR3 nucleotides read TGCGCCAGCAGCCATCCGGACAGTCCCCAGCATTTT. Translating it yields CASSHPDSPQHF.

V gene TRBV7-9 combines with J gene TRBJ2-7; TRBD1 agrees at 7 bases. V dropped 5 bases and J dropped 3; count of bases not matched to a gene: 7. From germline, CDR1 is SEHNR and CDR2 FQNEAQ (reference sequence). The CDR3 has 14 residues. The CDR3 sequence: CASSPRDRVYEQYF. The DNA for the CDR3 is TGTGCCAGCAGCCCCCGGGACAGAGTCTACGAGCAGTACTTC.

CDR3 sequence reads: CASSALGVLAKNIQYF. CDR3 nucleotide sequence: TGTGCCAGCAGTGCCCTCGGGGTGCTAGCCAAAAACATTCAGTACTTC. The V and J genes are TRBV2 and TRBJ2-4; D may be TRBD2 (5 bases). CDR1 SNHLY and CDR2 FYNNEI come from the germline V gene. Between the trimmed V and J ends, which lost 4 bases and 0 bases, there was a span of 13 bases. This CDR3 region has 16 residues.

With regard to this clone: Other DNA sequences in this specimen translate into the identical CDR3. This rearrangement joins TRBV4-2 to TRBJ2-7, with 9 positions matching TRBD1. V trimming: 4 bases; J trimming: 3 bases; junction bases outside the gene matches: 4. Germline CDR1 LGHNA, CDR2 YNFKEQ. The CDR3 has 14 residues. CDR3 in DNA: TGTGCCAGCAGCCCGGGACAGGGTCTCTACGAGCAGTACTTC. Amino acids: CASSPGQGLYEQYF.

The chain's CDR3 is CSATGLNYGYTF. CDR3 in DNA: TGCAGCGCGACAGGGCTTAACTATGGCTACACCTTC. The chain couples TRBV29-1 to TRBJ1-2; 7 bases line up with TRBD1. The J segment lost 1 base and the V segment lost 7 bases, leaving 3 bases of the junction unmatched. This CDR3 is 12 amino acids long. Germline lookup yields CDR1 SQVTM and CDR2 ANQGSEA. Full variable domain (outside the CDR3, taken from reference TRBV29-1 and TRBJ1-2): SAVISQKPSRDICQRGTSLTIQCQVDSQVTMMFWYRQQPGQSLTLIATANQGSEATYESGFVIDKFPISRPNLTFSTLTVSNMSPEDSSIYLCSATGLNYGYTFGSGTRLTVV.

The table lists this clone with a few counts. This chain links TRBV5-4 with TRBJ1-1; the D gene is possibly TRBD1 (6 bases). V was pared by 4 bases and J by 0 bases, with 7 bases between. The CDR3 length is 13 residues. Germline CDR1 is SGHNT and CDR2 is YYREEE (reference sequence). The CDR3 sequence: CASSRTVNTEAFF. The CDR3 nucleotides read TGTGCCAGCAGCCGGACAGTGAACACTGAAGCTTTCTTT.

The genes are TRBV9 and TRBJ1-1; D uncertain. The CDR3 has 12 residues. V was clipped by 3 bases and J by 1 base, with 4 bases between them. Germline V gene lookup returns CDR1 SGDLS and CDR2 YYNGEE. Here the CDR3 reads CASSGPNTEAFF. CDR3 in DNA: TGTGCCAGCAGCGGGCCGAACACTGAAGCTTTCTTT. Together with reference TRBV9 and TRBJ1-1, the CDR3 gives the full variable domain: DSGVTQTPKHLITATGQRVTLRCSPRSGDLSVYWYQQSLDQGLQFLIQYYNGEERAKGNILERFSAQQFPDLHSELNLSSLELGDSALYFCASSGPNTEAFFGQGTRLTVV.

The CDR3, as DNA: TGCGCCAGCAGCTCGACAGGGAGTCGCGAGCAGTACTTC. This encodes CASSSTGSREQYF. The chain combines TRBV5-1 with TRBJ2-7; 7 nucleotides line up with TRBD1. Germline V gives CDR1 SGHRS, CDR2 YFSETQ. V was clipped by 3 bases and J by 6 bases; unmatched bases: 6. This CDR3 spans 13 amino acids. Combining the CDR3 with reference TRBV5-1 and TRBJ2-7 gives the whole variable domain KAGVTQTPRYLIKTRGQQVTLSCSPISGHRSVSWYQQTPGQGLQFLFEYFSETQRNKGNFPGRFSGRQFSNSRSEMNVSTLELGDSALYLCASSSTGSREQYFGPGTRLTVT.

The chain has TRBV7-8 and TRBJ2-2; D is possibly TRBD1 (5 bases). CDR3 length: 16 residues. Trimming pared 2 bases from V and 0 bases from J, leaving 10 bases between. Germline V gives CDR1 SGHVS, CDR2 FQNEAQ. The CDR3, as DNA: TGTGCCAGCAGCTTATCTCGGACACCGAACACCGGGGAGCTGTTTTTT. Translation gives CASSLSRTPNTGELFF.

The chain couples TRBV10-1 to TRBJ2-2; tentative D call: TRBD1 (6 bases). V shed 6 bases and J shed 5 bases, with 10 bases lying between them. The CDR3 is made up of 13 amino acids. The germline V gene has CDR1 WNHNN and CDR2 SYGVQD (reference sequence). CDR3 protein: CASRTGNTGELFF. The DNA of the CDR3 is TGCGCCAGCAGAACAGGGAATACCGGGGAGCTGTTTTTT.

The J gene is TRBJ2-2, the V gene TRBV19, with 10 bases lining up with TRBD1. The CDR3 is 16 residues long. V was clipped by 7 bases and J by 4 bases; unmatched bases: 9. Germline V CDR1 and CDR2: LNHDA, SQIVND (reference sequence). The CDR3: CASIGIGQGGTGELFF. CDR3 DNA sequence: TGTGCCAGTATTGGGATTGGACAGGGGGGCACCGGGGAGCTGTTTTTT.

This chain joins TRBV2 and TRBJ2-5, with D perhaps TRBD2 (5 bases). Trimming removed 6 bases at V and 4 bases at J, with 12 bases between. The CDR3 is made up of 13 amino acids. Germline CDR1 reads SNHLY; CDR2 reads FYNNEI. The CDR3 DNA reads as TGTGCCAGCAGCTCGGAGGCGGGAGAGACCCAGTACTTC. Protein: CASSSEAGETQYF.

The chain is built from TRBV11-2 and TRBJ1-2; 10 bases match TRBD1. This CDR3 has 16 residues. Per the germline V gene, CDR1 is SGHAT and CDR2 is FQNNGV. V dropped 1 base and J dropped 8; count of bases not matched to a gene: 10. Written as DNA, the CDR3 is TGTGCCAGCAGCTTAGTAATACGGGGACAGGGGCCCGGCTACACCTTC. It translates to CASSLVIRGQGPGYTF.

This clone appeared a few times. J is TRBJ1-1 and V is TRBV28; TRBD1 agrees at 10 bases. CDR3 length: 15 residues. J lost 6 bases, V lost 5 bases, and 9 bases had no gene match. Germline values: CDR1 MDHEN, CDR2 SYDVKM. The CDR3 DNA sequence: TGTGCCAGCAGTATACGGGGACAGGGGAAACCTGAAGCTTTCTTT. Its translation is CASSIRGQGKPEAFF.

This rearrangement joins TRBV28 to TRBJ1-2, with unresolved D. Germline V lookup: CDR1 MDHEN, CDR2 SYDVKM. CDR3 length equals 14 residues. DNA of the CDR3: TGTGCGAGACCGGGAGCCAACTTTAACTATGGCTACACCTTC. Residues: CARPGANFNYGYTF.

The chain uses TRBV2 and TRBJ1-2; 12 nucleotides agree with TRBD1. This CDR3 is built from 12 residues. Germline loops: CDR1 SNHLY, CDR2 FYNNEI. The V gene end was trimmed by 9 bases and the J gene end by 6 bases; junction bases not matched to a gene: 2. CDR3 amino acids: CARGTGGNGYTF. CDR3 nucleotides: TGTGCCAGGGGGACAGGGGGCAATGGCTACACCTTC.

The chain employs TRBV13 and TRBJ2-2; TRBD2 aligns across 9 bases. This CDR3 has 19 amino acids. J lost 1 base, V lost 4 bases, and 13 bases had no gene match. The germline gives CDR1 PRHDT, CDR2 FYEKMQ (reference sequence). The DNA of the CDR3 is TGTGCCAGCAGCTCCCCGAGGTTAGCGGGAGAGGGGAACACCGGGGAGCTGTTTTTT. It translates to CASSSPRLAGEGNTGELFF.

The V call is TRBV6-4, the J call TRBJ2-3; tentative D call: TRBD2 (6 bases). The CDR3 length is 14 residues. Germline V CDR1 and CDR2: MRHNA, SNTAGT. Trimming took off 7 bases at V and 4 bases at J, with 15 bases between the two ends. The CDR3 DNA reads as TGTGCCAGCACGATGGGGGGAGGTGCAGATACGCAGTATTTT. It codes for CASTMGGGADTQYF.

V is TRBV5-5 and J is TRBJ2-5; 8 nucleotides match TRBD2. CDR3 length equals 16 residues. Trimming cost V 0 bases and J 2 bases; bases outside gene matches: 6. Germline CDR1 reads SGHKS; CDR2 reads YYEKEE (reference sequence). The CDR3 DNA reads TGTGCCAGCAGCTTGGCCCCGACTAGCGTACAAGAGACCCAGTACTTC. As protein: CASSLAPTSVQETQYF.

The chain joins TRBV7-6 to TRBJ2-3; 7 nucleotides agree with TRBD1. Trimming took 1 base from V and 1 from J; bases not matched to a gene: 11. The CDR3 is 18 residues long. Germline CDR1 SGHVS, CDR2 FNYEAQ. CDR3 residues: CASSLEGAGSKGTDTQYF. DNA of the CDR3: TGTGCCAGCAGCTTAGAGGGGGCTGGCAGCAAGGGCACAGATACGCAGTATTTT.

The chain is built from TRBV11-2 and TRBJ2-7; TRBD1 might be the D (5 bases). The CDR3 length is 14 residues. Trimming removed 5 bases from V and 6 bases from J, with 17 bases in between. Germline V gene lookup returns CDR1 SGHAT and CDR2 FQNNGV. The CDR3 here is CASSRFQGISEQYF. In nucleotides, the CDR3 is TGTGCCAGCAGCCGATTTCAGGGTATTAGCGAGCAGTACTTC.

In this sample, this clone turned up a few times. J is TRBJ2-5 and V is TRBV11-3, with D perhaps matching TRBD2 (6 bases). Germline values: CDR1 SGHNT, CDR2 YENEEA. This CDR3 has 14 amino acids. Trimming shortened V by 5 bases and J by 1 base, and 11 bases separated the two germline ends. The CDR3 coding sequence is TGTGCCAGCAGCCCCCGGGAGCGCCAAGAGACCCAGTACTTC. Its protein is CASSPRERQETQYF.

This chain uses TRBV7-8 with TRBJ2-7; TRBD2 is a possible D gene (5 bases). The CDR3 is 14 amino acids. The germline V and J ends were trimmed by 2 bases and 4 bases, with 12 bases remaining between them. Germline V lookup: CDR1 SGHVS, CDR2 FQNEAQ. Here the CDR3 DNA reads TGTGCCAGCAGCTTATCGGGTGCGGGTTACGAGCAGTACTTC. Its protein is CASSLSGAGYEQYF.